Listed below are T cell receptor beta chains from one sample, sequenced in a study of CD8 T cells in Susac syndrome. TCRdb itself ran the immunoSEQ multiplex PCR reads through MiXCR, one entry per CDR3 protein. Among approximately 180,000 distinct CDR3 sequences listed, roughly 94% were seen once. Material: CD4+ T cells from PBMCs. The receptors come from a human donor with Susac syndrome. Each CDR3 is given without its conserved first and last residue. Fields, in order: V gene, D gene, clone size, CDR3 protein. A D gene is named only where the DNA matches it firmly. Clone size is shown for a subset of rows, as once, few, many or a class of expanded clone.

TRBV2 TRBD2 NA ASRKGLGSLYEQY
TRBV7-9 NA NA ASSLGDGTNYGYT
TRBV5-1 NA NA ASSLEGHTNSPLH
TRBV19 NA NA ASSIPGYNEQF
TRBV20-1 NA NA SARTGDSNQPQH
TRBV18 NA NA ASSPEQRNNSPLH
TRBV7-9 TRBD1 NA ASSTLGQRNNEQF
TRBV3-1 NA NA ASSRGSSETQY
TRBV29-1 NA NA SVVTYRAF
TRBV5-6 TRBD1 NA ASSFPGQGNTEAF
TRBV15 TRBD2 NA ATSRGTSGYNEQF
TRBV30 NA NA AWSVLANLNTEAF
TRBV4-2 NA NA ASSQDRNEEEETQY
TRBV7-9 NA NA ASSLGSGTTYEQY
TRBV12-3/TRBV12-4 NA NA ASRAFTKAF
TRBV29-1 NA NA SAHQSGYTEAF
TRBV7-9 NA NA ASSLGSGDYGYT
TRBV7-2 NA NA ASSLKGGGETQY
TRBV9 NA NA ASSASPDREEF
TRBV3-1 TRBD2 once ASSRTGTSGRSGTDTQY
TRBV5-1 TRBD2 NA ASSLQAGAWNEQY
TRBV6-6 NA NA ASSYSTGSGNTIY
TRBV20-1 NA NA SAYLGGMRGYT
TRBV5-1 NA NA ASSSQKGLEAF
TRBV7-8 TRBD2 NA ASSLTSLAGVNEQF
TRBV23-1 NA NA ASSQSGLGTNGDSNQPQH
TRBV20-1 NA NA SARDLASGAYEQY
TRBV5-1 NA NA ASSLEPGNTEQF
TRBV5-4 NA NA ASSLMSAGKNIQY
TRBV2 NA NA ASSEFAYEQY
TRBV2 TRBD1 once ASSDLGQKTHRPQH
TRBV4-3 TRBD2 NA ASSQALLAGGHTGELF